Listed here are 29 T cell receptor beta chains from one sample, sequenced in a study of T cell responses to AZD1222 COVID-19 vaccine. This table comes from immunoSEQ multiplex PCR, and its TCRdb copy is limited to in-frame clones, with some not included. Of more than 110,000 clones in the sample, approximately 90% are singletons; the top ten hold 4.7%. This sample comprised peripheral blood, obtained on day 0 of AZD1222 vaccination. The receptors were sampled from an adult in good health.

This chain connects TRBV2 to TRBJ2-7, with D unclear. The V gene lost 4 bases and the J gene lost 5 bases, with 15 bases spanning the gap. The germline CDR1 and CDR2 sequences are SNHLY and FYNNEI. The length of the CDR3 is 14 residues. DNA of the CDR3: TGTGCCAGCAGTGTTTCCCCTAATACCAACGAGCAGTACTTC. Its translation: CASSVSPNTNEQYF.

The chain is built from TRBV6-5 and TRBJ2-7, with 7 bases matching TRBD1. Germline values: CDR1 MNHEY, CDR2 SVGAGI. V dropped 8 bases and J dropped 2; count of bases not matched to a gene: 9. The CDR3 extends over 14 amino acids. CDR3 nucleotides: TGTGCCAGCTCCATCGGTACAGGGGCCTACGAGCAGTACTTC. Translation gives CASSIGTGAYEQYF.

This clone was detected once. This chain connects TRBV28 to TRBJ1-2; tentatively, D is TRBD1 (5 bases). The V and J ends lost 3 bases and 4 bases respectively, with 24 bases between them. Germline CDR1 is MDHEN and CDR2 is SYDVKM. The CDR3 is made up of 18 amino acids. The chain's CDR3 is CASSFGTGQPLYPYGYTF. CDR3 nucleotides: TGTGCCAGCAGTTTCGGGACGGGGCAGCCTCTTTACCCCTATGGCTACACCTTC.

The chain has TRBV3-1 (or the pseudogene TRBV3-2) and TRBJ1-1; D is unresolved. CDR1 LGHDT and CDR2 YNNKEL come from the germline V gene (reference sequence). V lost 4 bases to trimming and J lost 0 bases, with 12 bases between them. This CDR3 is built from 15 residues. The CDR3 nucleotides are TGTGCCAGCAGCCCTAGACGAACACTGAACACTGAAGCTTTCTTT. This translates into CASSPRRTLNTEAFF.

This clone appeared a single time. The chain links TRBV30 to TRBJ2-7; D perhaps matches TRBD1 (5 bases). The V end lost 4 bases, the J end lost 5 bases, and 15 bases lay between the germline ends. The CDR3 has 13 amino acids. Germline loops: CDR1 GTSNPN, CDR2 SVGIG (reference sequence). The CDR3 bases are TGTGCCTGGACCGGGCAGGGTATGGACGAGCAGTACTTC. Its translation: CAWTGQGMDEQYF.

The J gene is TRBJ2-7, the V gene TRBV27; D may be TRBD1 (7 bases). V lost 3 bases to trimming and J lost 1 base, with 13 bases between them. Germline CDR1 MNHEY, CDR2 SMNVEV (reference sequence). The CDR3 is 15 amino acids. The CDR3 sequence is CASSLEGAPSYEQYF. The CDR3 coding sequence is TGTGCCAGCAGTTTGGAGGGGGCTCCGTCCTACGAGCAGTACTTC.

In this sample, this clone turned up a few times. This sequence joins TRBV19 and TRBJ1-5, with 7 positions matching TRBD1. Germline V lookup: CDR1 LNHDA, CDR2 SQIVND (reference sequence). J lost 2 bases, V lost 7 bases, and 8 bases had no gene match. The CDR3 totals 15 residues. CDR3 amino acids: CASTEQGLGNQPQHF. The CDR3 nucleotides read TGTGCCAGTACCGAACAGGGGTTGGGCAATCAGCCCCAGCATTTT.

This clone was detected once. This sequence joins TRBV2 and TRBJ2-5; tentatively, D is TRBD2 (7 bases). V shed 3 bases and J shed 1 base, with 12 bases lying between them. The CDR3 length is 15 residues. Germline values: CDR1 SNHLY, CDR2 FYNNEI. The CDR3 here is CASSDWRGRQETQYF. CDR3 bases: TGTGCCAGCAGTGATTGGCGGGGGCGCCAAGAGACCCAGTACTTC.

The V gene is TRBV3-1 (or the pseudogene TRBV3-2), the J gene TRBJ2-2; 12 bases align to TRBD2. J gave up 6 bases and V 4 bases, and 9 bases lay outside the gene matches. Germline V gives CDR1 LGHDT, CDR2 YNNKEL (reference sequence). The CDR3 runs 17 residues. The CDR3, as DNA: TGTGCCAGCAGCCGTCTAGCGGGGGGGCCAATGGCCGGGGAGCTGTTTTTT. Its protein product is CASSRLAGGPMAGELFF.

The genes are TRBV30 and TRBJ2-1; weak D call: TRBD2 (7 bases). Per germline, CDR1 GTSNPN and CDR2 SVGIG (reference sequence). The CDR3 loop spans 14 amino acids. V lost 3 bases, J lost 2 bases, and 11 bases lay in between. CDR3 coding DNA: TGTGCCTGGAGCGGGGGGCTCGCCTACAATGAGCAGTTCTTC. Its protein product is CAWSGGLAYNEQFF.

The chain couples TRBV3-1 (or the pseudogene TRBV3-2) to TRBJ2-7; 8 bases are shared with TRBD2. The length of the CDR3 is 15 residues. V lost 1 base, J lost 2 bases, and 4 bases stayed unmatched. Germline assignment: CDR1 LGHDT and CDR2 YNNKEL (reference sequence). The CDR3 DNA follows: TGTGCCAGCAGCCAAGTGAGCGGGGGCACCTACGAGCAGTACTTC. This codes for CASSQVSGGTYEQYF.

The chain carries TRBV11-2 and TRBJ1-3, with D possibly TRBD1 on 5 matching bases. Trimming shortened V by 0 bases and J by 3 bases, and 9 bases separated the two germline ends. The length of the CDR3 is 15 residues. Per germline, CDR1 SGHAT and CDR2 FQNNGV. CDR3 sequence: CASSLDGGHGNTIYF. The CDR3 DNA reads TGTGCCAGCAGCTTAGACGGAGGACATGGAAACACCATATATTTT.

The chain couples TRBV11-2 to TRBJ2-1, with 13 bases identical to TRBD2. With 3 bases clipped from V and 6 bases from J, the junction kept 2 bases outside the gene matches. Germline values: CDR1 SGHAT, CDR2 FQNNGV. The CDR3 contains 15 residues. CDR3 in amino acids: CASSFTSGGGNEQFF. For the CDR3, the DNA is TGTGCCAGCAGCTTCACTAGCGGGGGGGGCAATGAGCAGTTCTTC.

The J gene is TRBJ2-1, the V gene TRBV6-5; D unresolved. CDR1 and CDR2 (germline): MNHEY, SVGAGI. The CDR3 is 10 residues long. V was cut by 8 bases and J by 7 bases, with 6 bases left in between. CDR3 sequence (DNA): TGTGCCAGCGGCAATAATGAGCAGTTCTTC. Translating it yields CASGNNEQFF.

V usage is TRBV3-1 (or the pseudogene TRBV3-2) and J usage is TRBJ2-7; D is ambiguous. V dropped 3 bases and J dropped 3 bases, with 9 bases sitting between them. Germline V lookup: CDR1 LGHDT, CDR2 YNNKEL (reference sequence). The CDR3 has 13 amino acids. The CDR3 loop is CASSHGPYYEQYF. The CDR3 coding sequence is TGTGCCAGCAGCCACGGACCGTACTACGAGCAGTACTTC.

This chain joins TRBV6-5 and TRBJ1-1, with a weak D call TRBD1 (6 bases). V was cut by 11 bases and J by 0 bases, with 19 bases left in between. CDR3 size: 15 residues. CDR1 is MNHEY and CDR2 is SVGAGI in the germline V gene. The DNA of the CDR3 is TGTGCCTCGGGGTACAGGGCGGCGGTGAACACTGAAGCTTTCTTT. Amino acid sequence: CASGYRAAVNTEAFF.

CDR3: CASSFTNEKLFF. In nucleotides, the CDR3 is TGTGCCAGCAGCTTTACTAATGAAAAACTGTTTTTT. The chain is built from TRBV11-2 and TRBJ1-4; D gene unclear. The germline V gene encodes CDR1 SGHAT and CDR2 FQNNGV. CDR3 length: 12 residues. V shed 3 bases and J shed 2 bases, with 1 base lying between them.

V and J are TRBV10-1 and TRBJ2-1, with 7 bases matching TRBD2. The CDR3 runs 17 residues. With V trimmed by 3 bases and J by 4 bases, 12 bases remained unmatched. Germline-derived CDR1 and CDR2 are WNHNN and SYGVQD (reference sequence). The CDR3 loop is CASSELFGAGIYNEQFF. The CDR3 bases are TGCGCCAGCAGTGAACTCTTCGGAGCGGGGATTTACAATGAGCAGTTCTTC.

This chain uses TRBV20-1 with TRBJ1-2, with unresolved D. This CDR3 has 11 amino acids. V lost 3 bases, J lost 3 bases, and 5 bases lay in between. Germline V gene data show CDR1 as DFQATT and CDR2 as SNEGSKA (reference sequence). CDR3 in amino acids: CSARSDYGYTF. The CDR3, as DNA: TGCAGTGCTAGGTCTGACTATGGCTACACCTTC.

This rearrangement joins TRBV2 to TRBJ1-1; D unclear. The CDR3 covers 13 residues. From germline, CDR1 is SNHLY and CDR2 FYNNEI. V dropped 5 bases and J dropped 1 base, with 8 bases sitting between them. This CDR3 is CASSMFENTEAFF. The CDR3 nucleotides read TGTGCCAGCAGTATGTTTGAGAACACTGAAGCTTTCTTT.

This chain joins TRBV27 and TRBJ1-1, with 9 bases lining up with TRBD1. Germline values: CDR1 MNHEY, CDR2 SMNVEV (reference sequence). J lost 6 bases, V lost 5 bases, and 10 bases had no gene match. The CDR3 consists of 15 residues. CDR3 in DNA: TGTGCCAGCAGTCACCTCAACAGGGGGCTGCCTGAAGCTTTCTTT. It codes for CASSHLNRGLPEAFF.

The CDR3 sequence: CASSFTGHLQAPEAFF. The CDR3 coding sequence is TGCGCCAGCAGCTTCACCGGACACCTTCAGGCCCCTGAAGCTTTCTTT. The rearrangement links TRBV5-1 to TRBJ1-1, with D maybe TRBD1 (5 bases). This CDR3 has 16 residues. Germline CDR1 and CDR2: SGHRS and YFSETQ. V was clipped by 2 bases and J by 6 bases, with 20 bases between them. The whole variable domain, filled in from reference TRBV5-1 and TRBJ1-1, reads KAGVTQTPRYLIKTRGQQVTLSCSPISGHRSVSWYQQTPGQGLQFLFEYFSETQRNKGNFPGRFSGRQFSNSRSEMNVSTLELGDSALYLCASSFTGHLQAPEAFFGQGTRLTVV.

The V gene is TRBV18, the J gene TRBJ1-1, with D maybe TRBD1 (5 bases). Trimming took 2 bases from V and 1 from J, leaving 8 bases between them. This CDR3 contains 14 residues. Germline V gene lookup returns CDR1 KGHSH and CDR2 LQKENI. The CDR3 loop is CASSPLTENTEAFF. The CDR3 DNA is TGTGCCAGCTCACCATTGACAGAGAACACTGAAGCTTTCTTT.

The CDR3 spells CASSRPGGYGYTF. Here the CDR3 DNA reads TGTGCCAGCAGCCGCCCCGGGGGATATGGCTACACCTTC. V gene TRBV28 combines with J gene TRBJ1-2; TRBD1 is a possible D gene (5 bases). Per germline, CDR1 MDHEN and CDR2 SYDVKM. This CDR3 is 13 amino acids long. The V end lost 6 bases, the J end lost 5 bases, and 13 bases lay between the germline ends.

The rearrangement links TRBV6-6 to TRBJ1-2; D possibly corresponds to TRBD1 (6 bases). CDR3 length: 15 residues. Germline V gives CDR1 MNHNY, CDR2 SVGAGI (reference sequence). Between the trimmed V and J ends, which lost 6 bases and 8 bases, there was a span of 22 bases. The CDR3 nucleotides are TGTGCCAGCAGCCCGGCTGGAACAGGGCGAGAGGGCTACACCTTC. It specifies CASSPAGTGREGYTF.

The genes are TRBV18 and TRBJ1-1; D gene uncertain. Trimming took 0 bases from V and 1 from J, leaving 3 bases between them. The length of the CDR3 is 13 residues. Germline values: CDR1 KGHSH, CDR2 LQKENI. The CDR3 sequence is CASSPPANTEAFF. In DNA form, the CDR3 reads TGTGCCAGCTCACCACCAGCGAACACTGAAGCTTTCTTT.

The J gene is TRBJ2-2, the V gene TRBV7-8; D is tentatively TRBD1 or TRBD2 (5 bases each). V lost 5 bases and J lost 13, with 23 bases in between. Germline CDR1 is SGHVS and CDR2 is FQNEAQ. The CDR3 runs 15 residues. CDR3 nucleotides: TGTGCCAGCAGCGAACTTGTGGGGTCGGGACGCCGGCTGTTTTTT. This encodes CASSELVGSGRRLFF. Based on the CDR3 plus reference TRBV7-8 and TRBJ2-2, the full variable domain is GAGVSQSPRYKVAKRGQDVALRCDPISGHVSLFWYQQALGQGPEFLTYFQNEAQLDKSGLPSDRFFAERPEGSVSTLKIQRTQQEDSAVYLCASSELVGSGRRLFFGEGSRLTVL.

The chain carries TRBV10-3 and TRBJ1-5; D call uncertain. Trimming pared 0 bases from V and 0 bases from J, leaving 9 bases between. The germline V gene has CDR1 ENHRY and CDR2 SYGVKD. The CDR3 is made up of 16 amino acids. The CDR3 region has the DNA TGTGCCATCAGTGAGTCACGGACCTATAGCAATCAGCCCCAGCATTTT. It specifies CAISESRTYSNQPQHF.

This chain connects TRBV19 to TRBJ1-6; D remains ambiguous. The CDR3 runs 13 residues. Trimming cost V 2 bases and J 9 bases, with 8 bases left between them. Germline V gives CDR1 LNHDA, CDR2 SQIVND (reference sequence). The CDR3 here is CASSISGLSPLHF. CDR3 bases: TGTGCCAGTAGTATAAGTGGCCTTTCACCCCTCCACTTT.